The TCR beta chain under discussion was sequenced for a study of blood T cells in healthy people across ages. Points on this clonotype: Its antigen is undetermined.

Sample-barcoded 5' priming and a J-beta primer mix drove a second PCR of 7 to 11 cycles. MiXCR, run by TCRdb on the 5' RACE reads, gives a single entry per CDR3 protein. The sample carries under 1 million distinct CDR3 sequences, approximately 48% recorded once. Study-wide results and limits: Considered underestimates were the diversity estimates obtained from one million T cells.

V shed 6 bases and J shed 0 bases, with 13 bases lying between them. This CDR3 spans 15 amino acids. Germline CDR1 and CDR2: MDHEN and SYDVKM. The clonotype comes from a man aged 55 to 70 in good health. The chain has TRBV28 and TRBJ2-3, with D unresolved. Sequencing used blood. The chain's CDR3 is CASSPIRTSTDTQYF. CDR3 nucleotide sequence: TGTGCCAGCAGCCCGATCCGAACTAGCACAGATACGCAGTATTTT.